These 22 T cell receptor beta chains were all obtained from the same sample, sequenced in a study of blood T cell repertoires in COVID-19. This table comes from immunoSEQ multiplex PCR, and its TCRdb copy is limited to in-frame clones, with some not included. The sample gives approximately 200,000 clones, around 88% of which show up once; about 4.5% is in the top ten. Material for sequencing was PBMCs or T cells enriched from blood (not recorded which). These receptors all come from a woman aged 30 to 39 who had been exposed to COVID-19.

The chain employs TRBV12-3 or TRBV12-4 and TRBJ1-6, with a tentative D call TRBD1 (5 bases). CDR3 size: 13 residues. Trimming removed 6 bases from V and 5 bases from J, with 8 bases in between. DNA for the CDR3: TGTGCCAGCAGACTGACAGATAATTCACCCCTCCACTTT. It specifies CASRLTDNSPLHF.

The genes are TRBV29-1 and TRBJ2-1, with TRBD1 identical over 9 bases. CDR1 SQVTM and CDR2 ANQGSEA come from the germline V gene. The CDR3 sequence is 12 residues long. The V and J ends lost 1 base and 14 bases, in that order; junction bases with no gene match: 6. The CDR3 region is CSVEVEGTGKFF. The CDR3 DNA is TGCAGCGTTGAAGTCGAAGGGACAGGGAAGTTCTTC.

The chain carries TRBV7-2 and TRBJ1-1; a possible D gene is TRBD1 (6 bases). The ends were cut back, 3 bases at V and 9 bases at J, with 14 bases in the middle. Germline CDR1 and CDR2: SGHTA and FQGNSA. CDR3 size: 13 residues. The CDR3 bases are TGTGCCAGCAGCTTTGGACAGTTCCTCAAAGCTTTCTTT. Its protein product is CASSFGQFLKAFF.

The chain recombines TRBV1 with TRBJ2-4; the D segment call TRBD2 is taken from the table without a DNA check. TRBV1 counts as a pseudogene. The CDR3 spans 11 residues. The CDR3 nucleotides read TGCACCACCACCGGCGAGGCCATTCAGTACTTC. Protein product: CTTTGEAIQYF.

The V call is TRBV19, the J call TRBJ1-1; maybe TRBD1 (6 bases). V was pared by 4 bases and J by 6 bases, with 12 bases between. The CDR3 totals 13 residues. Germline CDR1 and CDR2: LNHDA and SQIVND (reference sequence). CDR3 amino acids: CASSRQGQAEAFF. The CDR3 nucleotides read TGTGCCAGTAGTAGGCAGGGACAAGCTGAAGCTTTCTTT.

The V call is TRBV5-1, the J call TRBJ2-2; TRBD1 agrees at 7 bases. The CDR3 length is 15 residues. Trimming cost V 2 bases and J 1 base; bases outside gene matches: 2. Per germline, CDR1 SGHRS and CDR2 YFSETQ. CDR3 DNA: TGCGCCAGCAGCTTAGGGACAGTGAACACCGGGGAGCTGTTTTTT. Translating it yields CASSLGTVNTGELFF.

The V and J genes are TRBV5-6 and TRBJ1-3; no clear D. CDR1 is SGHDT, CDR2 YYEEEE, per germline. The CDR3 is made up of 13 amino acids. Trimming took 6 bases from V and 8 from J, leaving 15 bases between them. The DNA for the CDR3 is TGTGCCAGCACCTCTAGATCCCGGGACACCATATATTTT. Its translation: CASTSRSRDTIYF.

This chain's CDR3 is CASSVGGPLNTEAFF. CDR3 in DNA: TGTGCCAGCAGCGTAGGAGGCCCTTTGAACACTGAAGCTTTCTTT. The chain uses TRBV9 and TRBJ1-1; D gene ambiguous. Germline CDR1 is SGDLS and CDR2 is YYNGEE. CDR3 length equals 15 residues. Trimming stripped 0 bases from V and 0 bases from J, with 9 bases between. The entire variable domain, with the rest obtained from reference TRBV9 and TRBJ1-1, is as follows: DSGVTQTPKHLITATGQRVTLRCSPRSGDLSVYWYQQSLDQGLQFLIQYYNGEERAKGNILERFSAQQFPDLHSELNLSSLELGDSALYFCASSVGGPLNTEAFFGQGTRLTVV.

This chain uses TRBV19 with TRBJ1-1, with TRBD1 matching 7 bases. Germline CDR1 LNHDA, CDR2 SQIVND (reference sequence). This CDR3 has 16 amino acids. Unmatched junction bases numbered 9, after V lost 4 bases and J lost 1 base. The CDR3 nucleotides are TGTGCCAGTAGTAGACGACAGGGCTCCCCGAACACTGAAGCTTTCTTT. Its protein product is CASSRRQGSPNTEAFF.

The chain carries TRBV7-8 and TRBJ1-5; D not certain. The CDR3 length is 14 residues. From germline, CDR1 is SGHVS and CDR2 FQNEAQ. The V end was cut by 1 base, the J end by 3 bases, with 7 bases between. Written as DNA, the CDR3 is TGTGCCAGCAGCTTAGTCCAGGACAATCAGCCCCAGCATTTT. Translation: CASSLVQDNQPQHF.

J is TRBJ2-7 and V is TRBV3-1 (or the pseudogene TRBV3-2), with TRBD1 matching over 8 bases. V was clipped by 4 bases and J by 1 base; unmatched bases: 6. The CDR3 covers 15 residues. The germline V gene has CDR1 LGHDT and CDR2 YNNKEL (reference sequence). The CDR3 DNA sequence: TGTGCCAGCAGCCTCCGGGACAGGCGATCCTACGAGCAGTACTTC. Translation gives CASSLRDRRSYEQYF.

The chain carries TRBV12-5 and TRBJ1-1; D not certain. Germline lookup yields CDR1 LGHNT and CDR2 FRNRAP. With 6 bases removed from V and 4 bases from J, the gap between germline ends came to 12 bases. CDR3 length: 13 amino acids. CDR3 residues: CASGPEGGTEAFF. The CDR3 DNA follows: TGTGCTAGTGGCCCTGAGGGTGGCACTGAAGCTTTCTTT.

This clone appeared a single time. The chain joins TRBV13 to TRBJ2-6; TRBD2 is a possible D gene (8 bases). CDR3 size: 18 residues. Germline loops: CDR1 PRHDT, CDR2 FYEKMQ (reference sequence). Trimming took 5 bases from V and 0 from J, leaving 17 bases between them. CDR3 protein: CASSPREGDSSGANVLTF. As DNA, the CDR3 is TGTGCCAGCAGCCCCCGGGAGGGGGACAGCTCTGGGGCCAACGTCCTGACTTTC.

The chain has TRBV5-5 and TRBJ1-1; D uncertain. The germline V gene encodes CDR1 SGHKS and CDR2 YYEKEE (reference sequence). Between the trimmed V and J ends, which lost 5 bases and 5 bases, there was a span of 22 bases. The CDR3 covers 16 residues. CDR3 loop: CASRRSAWAGGTEAFF. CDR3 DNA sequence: TGTGCCAGCAGACGTAGCGCGTGGGCCGGAGGGACTGAAGCTTTCTTT.

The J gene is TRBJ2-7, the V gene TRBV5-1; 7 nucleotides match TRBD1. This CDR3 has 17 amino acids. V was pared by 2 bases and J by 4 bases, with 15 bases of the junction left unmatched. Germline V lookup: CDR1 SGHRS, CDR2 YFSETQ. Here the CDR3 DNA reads TGCGCCAGCAGCTTACCGACCGGGACAGACTATACTTACGAGCAGTACTTC. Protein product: CASSLPTGTDYTYEQYF.

The DNA of the CDR3 is TGTGCCAGCTCAAGGGACACCCCTGGTGAAGCTTTCTTT. Protein product: CASSRDTPGEAFF. This sequence joins TRBV18 and TRBJ1-1; possibly TRBD1 for D (6 bases). The ends were cut back, 5 bases at V and 7 bases at J, with 14 bases in the middle. CDR3 size: 13 residues. Germline assignment: CDR1 KGHSH and CDR2 LQKENI.

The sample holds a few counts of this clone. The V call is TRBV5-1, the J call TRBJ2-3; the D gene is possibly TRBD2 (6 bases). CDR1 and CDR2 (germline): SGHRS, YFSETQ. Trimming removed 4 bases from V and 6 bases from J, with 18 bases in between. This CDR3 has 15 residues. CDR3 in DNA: TGCGCCAGCAGCCCGGGGACTCTGGTGCGGGATACGCAGTATTTT. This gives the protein CASSPGTLVRDTQYF.

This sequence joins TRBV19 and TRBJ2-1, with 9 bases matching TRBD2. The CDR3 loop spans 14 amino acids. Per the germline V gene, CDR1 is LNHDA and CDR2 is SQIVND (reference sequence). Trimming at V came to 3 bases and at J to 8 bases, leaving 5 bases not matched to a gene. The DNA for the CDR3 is TGTGCCAGTAGTATGGCGGGGGGGCCCTATGAGCAGTTCTTC. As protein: CASSMAGGPYEQFF.

The CDR3 loop is CASRSGGHEQYF. The CDR3 nucleotides read TGTGCCAGCAGGTCAGGGGGCCACGAGCAGTACTTC. The chain is built from TRBV6-5 and TRBJ2-7; 8 bases align to TRBD1. CDR3 length: 12 residues. The ends lost 6 bases at V and 5 bases at J; junction bases unmatched: 3. Looked up from germline, CDR1 is MNHEY and CDR2 is SVGAGI.

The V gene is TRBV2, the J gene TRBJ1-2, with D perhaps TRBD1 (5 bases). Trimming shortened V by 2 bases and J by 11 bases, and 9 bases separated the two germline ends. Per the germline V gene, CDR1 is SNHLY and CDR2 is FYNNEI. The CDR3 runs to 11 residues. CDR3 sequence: CASSEQGGYTF. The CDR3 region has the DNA TGTGCCAGCAGTGAACAGGGTGGGTACACCTTC.

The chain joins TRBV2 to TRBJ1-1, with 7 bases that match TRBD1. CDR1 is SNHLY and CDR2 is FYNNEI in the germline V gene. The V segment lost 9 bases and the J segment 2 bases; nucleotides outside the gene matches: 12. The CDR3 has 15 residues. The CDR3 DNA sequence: TGTGCCAGTCATCCTGCCGCAGGGGGAAACACTGAAGCTTTCTTT. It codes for CASHPAAGGNTEAFF.

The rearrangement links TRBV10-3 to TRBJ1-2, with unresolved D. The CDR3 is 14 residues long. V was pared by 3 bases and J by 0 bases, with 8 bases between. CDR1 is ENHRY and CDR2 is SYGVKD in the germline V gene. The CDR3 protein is CAISDPSANYGYTF. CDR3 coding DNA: TGTGCCATCAGTGACCCCTCAGCTAACTATGGCTACACCTTC.